This TCR beta chain was recovered during a study of CD8+ T cells in alopecia areata. There are 16 residues in the CDR3. The germline V gene encodes CDR1 LNHNV and CDR2 YYDKDF (reference sequence). V was shortened by 3 bases and J by 3 bases, with 15 bases between the two germline ends. cDNA reverse transcribed from extracted RNA served as the sequencing template. Using immunoSEQ multiplex PCR, the repertoire was profiled, and TCRdb retains in-frame clones only, with some absent. The sample carries 140,000 or so clones, 62% recorded once. The chain joins TRBV15 to TRBJ1-5; the D gene is possibly TRBD1 (6 bases). The clonotype comes from a human donor in good health. The sequenced sample consisted of CD8+ T cells sorted from blood. Here the CDR3 DNA reads TGTGCCACCAGCAGCGACAGGCAGGCCTTCAATCAGCCCCAGCATTTT. It specifies CATSSDRQAFNQPQHF.